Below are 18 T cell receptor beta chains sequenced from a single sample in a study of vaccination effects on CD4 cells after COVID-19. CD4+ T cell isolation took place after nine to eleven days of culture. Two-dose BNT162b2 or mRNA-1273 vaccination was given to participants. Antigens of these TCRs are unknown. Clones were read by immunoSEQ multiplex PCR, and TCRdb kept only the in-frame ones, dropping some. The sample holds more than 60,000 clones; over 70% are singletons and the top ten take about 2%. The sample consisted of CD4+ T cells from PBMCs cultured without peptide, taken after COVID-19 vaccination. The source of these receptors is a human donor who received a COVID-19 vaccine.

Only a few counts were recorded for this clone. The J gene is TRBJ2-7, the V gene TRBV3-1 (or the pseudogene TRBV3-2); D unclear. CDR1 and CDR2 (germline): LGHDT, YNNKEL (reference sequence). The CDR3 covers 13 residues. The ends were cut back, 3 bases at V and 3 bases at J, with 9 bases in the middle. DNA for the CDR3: TGTGCCAGCAGCCAGAGTCCCTTCTACGAGCAGTACGTC. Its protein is CASSQSPFYEQYV.

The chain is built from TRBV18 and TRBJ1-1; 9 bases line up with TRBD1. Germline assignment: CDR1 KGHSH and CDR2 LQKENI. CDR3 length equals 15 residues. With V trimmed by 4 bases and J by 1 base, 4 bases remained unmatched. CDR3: CASSQRTGENTEAFF. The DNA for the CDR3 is TGTGCCAGCTCACAACGGACAGGGGAGAACACTGAAGCTTTCTTT.

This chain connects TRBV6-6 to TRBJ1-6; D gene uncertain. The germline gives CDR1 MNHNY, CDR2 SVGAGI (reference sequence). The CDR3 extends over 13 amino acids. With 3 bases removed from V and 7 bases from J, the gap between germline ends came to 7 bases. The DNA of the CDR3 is TGTGCCAGCAGTTATATGTTGAATTCACCCCTCCACTTT. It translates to CASSYMLNSPLHF.

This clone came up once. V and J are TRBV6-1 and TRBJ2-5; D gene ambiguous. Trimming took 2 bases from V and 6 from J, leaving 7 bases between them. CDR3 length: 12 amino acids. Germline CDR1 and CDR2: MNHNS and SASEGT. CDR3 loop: CASSETYKTQYF. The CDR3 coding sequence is TGTGCCAGCAGTGAAACTTATAAGACCCAGTACTTC.

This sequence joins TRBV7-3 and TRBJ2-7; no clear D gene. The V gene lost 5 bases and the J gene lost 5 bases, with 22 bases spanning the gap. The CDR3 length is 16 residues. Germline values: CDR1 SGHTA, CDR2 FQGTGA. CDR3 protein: CASSQTGPLSLHEQYV. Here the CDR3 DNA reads TGTGCCAGCAGCCAGACCGGGCCCCTATCACTCCACGAGCAGTACGTC.

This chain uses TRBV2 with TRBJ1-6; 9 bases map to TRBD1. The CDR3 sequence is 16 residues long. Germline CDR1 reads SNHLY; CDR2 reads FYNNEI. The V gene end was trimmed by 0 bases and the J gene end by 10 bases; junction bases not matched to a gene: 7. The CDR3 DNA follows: TGTGCCAGCAGTGAAGCCGGGACAGGGAGGGAATCACCCCTCCACTTT. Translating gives CASSEAGTGRESPLHF.

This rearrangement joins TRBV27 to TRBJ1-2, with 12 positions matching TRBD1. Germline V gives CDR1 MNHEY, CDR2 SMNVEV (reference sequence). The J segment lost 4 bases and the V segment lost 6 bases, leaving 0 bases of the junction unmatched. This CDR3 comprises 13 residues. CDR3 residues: CASRGQGAYGYTF. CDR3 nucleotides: TGTGCCAGCAGGGGACAGGGGGCCTATGGCTACACCTTC.

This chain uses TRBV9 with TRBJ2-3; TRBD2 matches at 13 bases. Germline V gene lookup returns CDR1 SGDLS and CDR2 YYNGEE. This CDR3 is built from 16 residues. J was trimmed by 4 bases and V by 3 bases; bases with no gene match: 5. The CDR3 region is CASSDGLAGAPDTQYF. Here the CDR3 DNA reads TGTGCCAGCAGCGACGGACTAGCGGGGGCCCCAGATACGCAGTATTTT.

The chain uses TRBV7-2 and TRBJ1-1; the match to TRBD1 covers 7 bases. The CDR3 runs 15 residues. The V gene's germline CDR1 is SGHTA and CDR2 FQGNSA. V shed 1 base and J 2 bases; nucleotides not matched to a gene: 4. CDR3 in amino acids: CASSLGGQRNTEAFF. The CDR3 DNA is TGTGCCAGCAGCTTAGGGGGACAGAGAAACACTGAAGCTTTCTTT.

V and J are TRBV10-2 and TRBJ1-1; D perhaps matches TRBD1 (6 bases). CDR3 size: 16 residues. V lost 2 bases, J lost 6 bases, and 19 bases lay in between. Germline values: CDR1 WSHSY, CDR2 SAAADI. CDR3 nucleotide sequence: TGCGCCAGCAGTGAGAGGGGGGGCCCGGGGTCCGCTGAAGCTTTCTTT. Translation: CASSERGGPGSAEAFF.

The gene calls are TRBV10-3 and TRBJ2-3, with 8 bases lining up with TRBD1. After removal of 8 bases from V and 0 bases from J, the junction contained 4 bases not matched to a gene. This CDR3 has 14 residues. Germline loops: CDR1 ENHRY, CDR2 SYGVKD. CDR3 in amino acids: CAIATGASTDTQYF. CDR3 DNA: TGTGCCATCGCGACAGGGGCTAGCACAGATACGCAGTATTTT.

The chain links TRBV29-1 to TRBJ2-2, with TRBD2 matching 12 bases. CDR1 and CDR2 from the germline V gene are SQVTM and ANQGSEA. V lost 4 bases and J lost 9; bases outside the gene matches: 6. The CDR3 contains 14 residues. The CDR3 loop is CSVGDGTSGRELFF. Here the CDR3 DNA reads TGCAGCGTTGGAGACGGGACTAGCGGGCGGGAGCTGTTTTTT.

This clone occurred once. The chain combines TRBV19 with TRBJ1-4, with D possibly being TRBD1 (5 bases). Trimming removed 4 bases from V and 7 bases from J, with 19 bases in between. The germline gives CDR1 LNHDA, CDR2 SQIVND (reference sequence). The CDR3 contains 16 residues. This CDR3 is CASSRPLGAGVEKLFF. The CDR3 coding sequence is TGTGCCAGTAGTAGGCCCCTAGGGGCGGGAGTTGAAAAACTGTTTTTT.

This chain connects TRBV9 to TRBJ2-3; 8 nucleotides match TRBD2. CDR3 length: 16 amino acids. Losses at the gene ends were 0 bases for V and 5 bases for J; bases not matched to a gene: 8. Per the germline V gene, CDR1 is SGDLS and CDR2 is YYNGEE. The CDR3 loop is CASSVVGTSSVDTQYF. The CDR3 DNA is TGTGCCAGCAGCGTAGTCGGGACTAGTTCCGTAGATACGCAGTATTTT.

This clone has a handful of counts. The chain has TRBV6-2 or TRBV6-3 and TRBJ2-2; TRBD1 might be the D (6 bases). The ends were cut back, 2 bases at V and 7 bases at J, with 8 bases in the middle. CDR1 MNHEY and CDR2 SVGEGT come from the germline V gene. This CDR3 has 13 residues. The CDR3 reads CASSYGDIGELFF. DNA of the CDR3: TGTGCCAGCAGTTACGGGGACATCGGGGAGCTGTTTTTT.

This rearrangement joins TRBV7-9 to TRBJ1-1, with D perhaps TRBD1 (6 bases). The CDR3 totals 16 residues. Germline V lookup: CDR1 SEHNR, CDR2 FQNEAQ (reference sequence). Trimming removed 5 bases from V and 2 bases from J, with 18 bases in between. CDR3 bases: TGTGCCAGCAGCCAGGGGACCGTTGGACGCAACACTGAAGCTTTCTTT. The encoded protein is CASSQGTVGRNTEAFF.

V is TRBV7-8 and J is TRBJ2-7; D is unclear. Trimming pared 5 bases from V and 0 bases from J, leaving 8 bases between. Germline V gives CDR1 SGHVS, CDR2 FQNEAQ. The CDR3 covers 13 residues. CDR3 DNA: TGTGCCAGCAGCGTATATAGCTCCTACGAGCAGTACGTC. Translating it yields CASSVYSSYEQYV.

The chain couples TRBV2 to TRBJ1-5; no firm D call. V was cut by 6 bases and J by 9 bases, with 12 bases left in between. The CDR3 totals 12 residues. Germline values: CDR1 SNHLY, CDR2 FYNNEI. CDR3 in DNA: TGTGCCAGCAGGGAGTCTTCGGGGCCCCAGCATTTT. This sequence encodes CASRESSGPQHF.